Below are 20 T cell receptor beta chains sequenced from a single sample in a study of cytomegalovirus exposure and HLA in healthy donors. The PCR had 60 Vbeta and 13 Jbeta primers. The protocol was immunoSEQ multiplex PCR, while the TCRdb copy is restricted to in-frame clones and leaves out a portion. The sample has approximately 160,000 clones, 80% to 85% seen once. The specimen was PBMCs. The receptors were sampled from a boy aged 2-9 years in good health and CMV-seronegative.

The chain carries TRBV6-1 and TRBJ2-7; tentatively, D is TRBD1 (6 bases). Germline V gene data show CDR1 as MNHNS and CDR2 as SASEGT. The V gene lost 4 bases and the J gene lost 3 bases, with 13 bases spanning the gap. The CDR3 consists of 14 residues. In DNA, the CDR3 is TGTGCCAGCAGTGCCCTGACAGGAAACTACGAGCAGTACTTC. Protein: CASSALTGNYEQYF.

V usage is TRBV6-6 and J usage is TRBJ1-2; perhaps TRBD1 as D (5 bases). The germline V gene has CDR1 MNHNY and CDR2 SVGAGI (reference sequence). The CDR3 contains 13 residues. V shed 0 bases and J shed 5 bases, with 7 bases lying between them. As DNA, the CDR3 is TGTGCCAGCAGTTACTCGACAGATTATGGCTACACCTTC. It translates to CASSYSTDYGYTF.

The chain couples TRBV6-1 to TRBJ2-5; 11 bases agree with TRBD2. CDR1 MNHNS and CDR2 SASEGT come from the germline V gene. The trim removed 4 bases at V and 10 bases at J, leaving 11 bases unmatched. The CDR3 loop spans 15 amino acids. CDR3 region: CASSGTSGLLGDQYF. Written as DNA, the CDR3 is TGTGCCAGCAGTGGGACTAGCGGGCTCCTGGGGGACCAGTACTTC.

The rearrangement links TRBV7-3 to TRBJ2-7; D may be TRBD1 (5 bases). The CDR3 has 15 amino acids. With 5 bases removed from V and 1 base from J, the gap between germline ends came to 15 bases. The germline CDR1 and CDR2 sequences are SGHTA and FQGTGA. The CDR3 protein is CASSVRAAPSYEQYF. CDR3 sequence (DNA): TGTGCCAGCAGCGTCAGGGCAGCGCCATCCTACGAGCAGTACTTC.

The gene calls are TRBV30 and TRBJ1-2; D possibly corresponds to TRBD1 (6 bases). The CDR3 loop spans 16 amino acids. V was pared by 0 bases and J by 4 bases, with 18 bases between. Germline CDR1 reads GTSNPN; CDR2 reads SVGIG (reference sequence). This CDR3 is CAWSVVSGVAFYGYTF. DNA of the CDR3: TGTGCCTGGAGTGTAGTATCAGGGGTTGCCTTCTATGGCTACACCTTC.

CDR3 sequence (DNA): TGTGCCAGCAGTTATGGCACCTACGAGCAGTACTTC. Its translation is CASSYGTYEQYF. The rearrangement links TRBV6-6 to TRBJ2-7; D not certain. The CDR3 extends over 12 amino acids. Germline CDR1 reads MNHNY; CDR2 reads SVGAGI (reference sequence). V was cut by 3 bases and J by 2 bases, with 5 bases left in between.

The CDR3 loop reads CSVEESRDGEKLFF. For the CDR3, the DNA is TGCAGCGTTGAAGAATCCAGGGATGGCGAAAAACTGTTTTTT. The J gene is TRBJ1-4, the V gene TRBV29-1; D possibly corresponds to TRBD1 (5 bases). Germline lookup yields CDR1 SQVTM and CDR2 ANQGSEA. The CDR3 is 14 residues long. Trimming left V 0 bases short and J 8 bases short, with 13 bases between.

The chain employs TRBV29-1 and TRBJ2-1; 14 nucleotides match TRBD2. The CDR3 loop spans 18 amino acids. V lost 6 bases, J lost 4 bases, and 14 bases stayed unmatched. In germline, CDR1 is SQVTM, CDR2 ANQGSEA. The CDR3 loop is CSVLRLGLAGVSYNEQFF. The CDR3 DNA follows: TGCAGCGTGCTGCGGTTGGGACTAGCGGGAGTATCGTACAATGAGCAGTTCTTC.

This chain's CDR3 is CASSLYLPGETKNIQYF. The CDR3 nucleotides read TGTGCCAGCAGCTTGTATCTGCCGGGGGAAACCAAAAACATTCAGTACTTC. This sequence joins TRBV5-5 and TRBJ2-4; possibly TRBD2 for D (6 bases). Per germline, CDR1 SGHKS and CDR2 YYEKEE (reference sequence). This CDR3 has 17 residues. Trimming removed 1 base at V and 2 bases at J, with 16 bases between.

The chain combines TRBV19 with TRBJ2-7; 9 nucleotides match TRBD1. Losses at the gene ends were 5 bases for V and 4 bases for J; bases not matched to a gene: 9. Per the germline V gene, CDR1 is LNHDA and CDR2 is SQIVND (reference sequence). The CDR3 totals 15 residues. The CDR3 region has the DNA TGTGCCAGTAGTCAATCAACAGGGGGCGGGTACGAGCAGTACTTC. Its protein product is CASSQSTGGGYEQYF.

This sequence joins TRBV12-5 and TRBJ1-4; no definite D call. Between the trimmed V and J ends, which lost 5 bases and 7 bases, there was a span of 17 bases. The CDR3 sequence is 15 residues long. Germline CDR1 reads LGHNT; CDR2 reads FRNRAP. CDR3: CASGGGPLKGEKLFF. CDR3 sequence (DNA): TGTGCTAGTGGTGGAGGACCGTTGAAGGGTGAAAAACTGTTTTTT.

V gene TRBV4-1 combines with J gene TRBJ1-1; the D gene is possibly TRBD1 (6 bases). Germline V gives CDR1 MGHRA, CDR2 YSYEKL. The CDR3 extends over 17 amino acids. V lost 1 base and J 0 bases, leaving 15 bases between the germline ends. CDR3 in DNA: TGCGCCAGCAGCCAAGGCGGGGGGCTGGCCATGAACACTGAAGCTTTCTTT. Amino acids: CASSQGGGLAMNTEAFF.

The chain has TRBV5-4 and TRBJ2-7; 12 bases line up with TRBD2. V dropped 5 bases and J dropped 4; count of bases not matched to a gene: 10. The CDR3 is 16 residues long. Germline V CDR1 and CDR2: SGHNT, YYREEE (reference sequence). This CDR3 is CASRLTSGRVRYEQYF. CDR3 nucleotides: TGTGCCAGCAGGTTGACTAGCGGGAGAGTAAGGTACGAGCAGTACTTC.

The V call is TRBV4-2, the J call TRBJ2-1; 7 nucleotides agree with TRBD2. With V trimmed by 1 base and J by 1 base, 7 bases remained unmatched. Per the germline V gene, CDR1 is LGHNA and CDR2 is YNFKEQ. The CDR3 spans 17 residues. CDR3 in amino acids: CASSQVYGRLSYNEQFF. CDR3 DNA sequence: TGTGCCAGCAGCCAAGTATACGGGAGGCTTTCCTACAATGAGCAGTTCTTC.

The chain employs TRBV27 and TRBJ2-7; 13 bases agree with TRBD2. CDR3 length equals 14 residues. Germline loops: CDR1 MNHEY, CDR2 SMNVEV (reference sequence). V trimming: 5 bases; J trimming: 7 bases; junction bases outside the gene matches: 5. CDR3 sequence (DNA): TGTGCCAGCAGTCCCGGGACTAGCGGGAATGAGCAGTACTTC. This translates into CASSPGTSGNEQYF.

The CDR3 protein is CASSYSGGVSHEQFF. CDR3 coding DNA: TGTGCCAGCAGTTACTCGGGGGGAGTGTCCCATGAGCAGTTCTTC. The chain employs TRBV6-6 and TRBJ2-1; weak D call: TRBD2 (6 bases). The CDR3 is made up of 15 amino acids. V was cut by 0 bases and J by 8 bases, with 14 bases left in between. Germline loops: CDR1 MNHNY, CDR2 SVGAGI (reference sequence).

In its sample, this clone was seen once. The CDR3 end shows no conserved phenylalanine or tryptophan, and so a read error is likely. The chain is built from TRBV5-8 and TRBJ1-5; maybe TRBD1 (5 bases). V lost 0 bases and J 7 bases, leaving 17 bases between the germline ends. The length of the CDR3 is 16 residues. Looked up from germline, CDR1 is SGHTS and CDR2 is YDEGEE. CDR3 loop: CASSLEGVGPRQPQHV. CDR3 nucleotides: TGTGCCAGCAGCTTGGAAGGTGTGGGGCCGAGGCAGCCCCAGCATGTT.

A few counts support this clone. The V and J genes are TRBV9 and TRBJ2-2, with D unclear. Deletions cut 2 bases from V and 5 bases from J, with 7 bases between. Per the germline V gene, CDR1 is SGDLS and CDR2 is YYNGEE. The CDR3 contains 13 residues. The CDR3 DNA reads as TGTGCCAGCAGCGTCCATGAGACCGGGGAGCTGTTTTTT. Translating gives CASSVHETGELFF.

The V call is TRBV28, the J call TRBJ2-3, with 7 bases identical to TRBD1. The length of the CDR3 is 13 residues. V was pared by 6 bases and J by 5 bases, with 5 bases of the junction left unmatched. Germline values: CDR1 MDHEN, CDR2 SYDVKM. CDR3 coding DNA: TGTGCCAGCAGGACAGGGACAATAGATACGCAGTATTTT. It translates to CASRTGTIDTQYF.

V gene TRBV10-2 combines with J gene TRBJ2-7; D is perhaps TRBD1 (5 bases). In germline, CDR1 is WSHSY, CDR2 SAAADI. Trimming cost V 4 bases and J 6 bases, with 16 bases left between them. This CDR3 is 14 amino acids long. The CDR3 DNA follows: TGCGCCAGCAGTGCACAGGTATCTCCCGGCGAGCAGTACTTC. This gives the protein CASSAQVSPGEQYF.